Listed below are T cell receptor beta chains from one sample, sequenced in a study of Ad26.COV2.S vaccination and SARS-CoV-2 variants. Generated by immunoSEQ multiplex PCR, the TCRdb table keeps only in-frame clones and is missing some. The profile shows about 470,000 clones, about 90% of them singletons. This specimen consisted of peripheral blood, obtained in a trial of Ad26.COV2.S vaccine versus placebo. The source of these receptors is a person between 18 and 65 years old who received the Ad26.COV2.S COVID-19 vaccine or a placebo. Each CDR3 is given with its conserved first and last residue. D genes are given only for firm matches. Clone size is not always given. Where it is, it says once, few, many or a class for expanded clones.

TGTGCCAGCAGCCCAAAGAGACTAGCGGGAGTGGAAGAGCAGTTCTTC	CASSPKRLAGVEEQFF	TRBD2	NA	TRBV14	TRBJ2-1
TGTGCCACCGGGAAGGTCGGGGGTAGTCAGCCCCAGCATTTT	CATGKVGGSQPQHF	NA	NA	TRBV15	TRBJ1-5
TGTGCCAGTAGTTGGAACCTAGCGGGAGCAGGCACAGATACGCAGTATTTT	CASSWNLAGAGTDTQYF	TRBD2	NA	TRBV19	TRBJ2-3
TGTGCCAGTAGCTGGACAGGAGCCTACGAGCAGTACTTC	CASSWTGAYEQYF	TRBD1	once	TRBV19	TRBJ2-7
TGTGCCACCAGCAGCGGGACAGGGGGGACCTACAATGAGCAGTTCTTC	CATSSGTGGTYNEQFF	TRBD1	NA	TRBV15	TRBJ2-1
TGTGCCAGCAGCCAGGACAGGGTCAAACGCTACGAGCAGTACTTC	CASSQDRVKRYEQYF	TRBD1	NA	TRBV3-1/TRBV3-2	TRBJ2-7
TGTGCCAGTAGTATAGATCGAGGGGCAGAAGCTTTCTTT	CASSIDRGAEAFF	NA	NA	TRBV19	TRBJ1-1
TGCGCCAGTAGACAGGGTTTCGGGCAGTTCTTC	CASRQGFGQFF	TRBD1	NA	TRBV10-2	TRBJ2-1
TGTGCCAGCAGCTTAGGACCGGGAGCGAACACCGGGGAGCTGTTTTTT	CASSLGPGANTGELFF	NA	few	TRBV7-9	TRBJ2-2
TGTGCCAGCAGCTCCGACAGGGGGGGATACAATGAGCAGTTCTTC	CASSSDRGGYNEQFF	TRBD1	NA	TRBV3-1/TRBV3-2	TRBJ2-1
TGTGCCAGCAGCGTAGACACAGGACAAGAGACCCAGTACTTC	CASSVDTGQETQYF	NA	NA	TRBV9	TRBJ2-5